Listed here are 14 T cell receptor beta chains from one sample, sequenced in a study of CD8 T cells in ankylosing spondylitis. TCRdb re-called the 5' RACE reads through MiXCR, storing one row per CDR3 protein. The sample records approximately 140,000 distinct CDR3 sequences, around 42% being singletons. Sequencing input: synovial fluid, either unsorted or a sorted T cell fraction (not recorded which). The receptors come from a male donor with ankylosing spondylitis.

V and J are TRBV29-1 and TRBJ2-1, with TRBD2 identical over 8 bases. V trimming: 4 bases; J trimming: 6 bases; junction bases outside the gene matches: 11. The CDR3 loop spans 15 amino acids. CDR1 and CDR2 (germline): SQVTM, ANQGSEA. CDR3 protein: CSVAGLVEKGNEQFF. For the CDR3, the DNA is TGCAGCGTTGCGGGACTAGTAGAGAAGGGCAATGAGCAGTTCTTC.

This clonotype was observed a few times. This chain uses TRBV3-1 with TRBJ2-7, with D possibly matching TRBD1 (6 bases). The CDR3 runs to 14 residues. Germline assignment: CDR1 LGHDT and CDR2 YNNKEL (reference sequence). V shed 1 base and J shed 2 bases, with 9 bases lying between them. The CDR3 is CASSQVPGAYEQYF. CDR3 nucleotide sequence: TGTGCCAGCAGCCAAGTCCCAGGGGCCTACGAGCAGTACTTC.

Concerning this clonotype itself: Compared with germline, one end of the junction differs, possibly owing to a read error. The CDR3 region has the DNA TGTCCCAGCAGCTTGTGGGAGGCTAACTATGGCTACACCTTC. Translated, it gives CPSSLWEANYGYTF. J is TRBJ1-2 and V is TRBV5-6; D is ambiguous. Germline values: CDR1 SGHDT, CDR2 YYEEEE. The CDR3 spans 14 residues.

CDR3 DNA: TGTGCCAGCAGCTTAGTGAACTACCAACCGGCCGGGTACGGCTACACCTTC. As protein: CASSLVNYQPAGYGYTF. The rearrangement links TRBV11-2 to TRBJ1-2; D is uncertain. V lost 1 base, J lost 8 bases, and 23 bases lay in between. The CDR3 length is 17 residues. Germline V gives CDR1 SGHAT, CDR2 FQNNGV.

V usage is TRBV4-2 and J usage is TRBJ1-1; tentative D call: TRBD1 (5 bases). This CDR3 is built from 14 residues. Trimming pared 1 base from V and 5 bases from J, leaving 11 bases between. Looked up from germline, CDR1 is LGHNA and CDR2 is YNFKEQ. As DNA, the CDR3 is TGTGCCAGCAGCCAAGTTGGAGGGGAAACTGAAGCTTTCTTT. This gives the protein CASSQVGGETEAFF.

This sequence joins TRBV6-1 and TRBJ2-1, with D possibly being TRBD2 (5 bases). The V end was cut by 7 bases, the J end by 1 base, with 20 bases between. The CDR3 is 17 residues long. Per the germline V gene, CDR1 is MNHNS and CDR2 is SASEGT. Written as DNA, the CDR3 is TGTGCCAGCAATCGACTCCAGCGGAAAGGGTCCTACAATGAGCAGTTCTTC. Translation: CASNRLQRKGSYNEQFF.

In its sample, this clonotype was seen a few times. The rearrangement uses TRBV12-3 or TRBV12-4 and TRBJ2-7; no clear D gene. Trimming removed 6 bases at V and 3 bases at J, with 6 bases between. This CDR3 has 11 amino acids. CDR3 DNA: TGTGCCAGCAGCCGTGGCTACGAGCAGTACTTC. Translated: CASSRGYEQYF.

The genes are TRBV20-1 and TRBJ2-1; D remains unclear. The CDR3 has 16 residues. Between the trimmed V and J ends, which lost 0 bases and 5 bases, there was a span of 17 bases. Germline lookup yields CDR1 DFQATT and CDR2 SNEGSKA (reference sequence). The CDR3 protein is CSARDRTAASNNEQFF. In DNA form, the CDR3 reads TGCAGTGCTAGAGATCGAACAGCAGCATCAAACAATGAGCAGTTCTTC.

This clonotype has just a few counts. The chain couples TRBV12-3 or TRBV12-4 to TRBJ2-1; TRBD2 matches 7 bases. This CDR3 is 16 amino acids long. V lost 2 bases, J lost 2 bases, and 6 bases stayed unmatched. The CDR3 DNA follows: TGTGCCAGCAGTTTATCCGCGGGAGTAACCTACAATGAGCAGTTCTTC. This encodes CASSLSAGVTYNEQFF.

The CDR3 DNA sequence: TGTGCCAGCAGCTTTTTGGTGGAAGTCCCTCAGAAGATCACTGAAGCTTTCTTT. It yields the protein CASSFLVEVPQKITEAFF. J is TRBJ1-1 and V is TRBV7-8; no clear D. Between the trimmed V and J ends, which lost 3 bases and 4 bases, there was a span of 24 bases. Germline V gene data show CDR1 as SGHVS and CDR2 as FQNEAQ. This CDR3 region has 18 residues. Full variable domain (rest looked up from reference TRBV7-8 and TRBJ1-1): GAGVSQSPRYKVAKRGQDVALRCDPISGHVSLFWYQQALGQGPEFLTYFQNEAQLDKSGLPSDRFFAERPEGSVSTLKIQRTQQEDSAVYLCASSFLVEVPQKITEAFFGQGTRLTVV.

V usage is TRBV10-3 and J usage is TRBJ1-2; TRBD1 agrees at 7 bases. V dropped 3 bases and J dropped 2; count of bases not matched to a gene: 6. Germline values: CDR1 ENHRY, CDR2 SYGVKD. The CDR3 contains 15 residues. As DNA, the CDR3 is TGTGCCATCAGTGACAGACAGGGTTCAAACTATGGCTACACCTTC. It specifies CAISDRQGSNYGYTF.

The sample holds a few counts of this clonotype. The rearrangement uses TRBV6-4 and TRBJ2-2, with 9 nucleotides matching TRBD2. The junction had 3 bases not matched to a gene; V was cut back by 6 bases and J by 4 bases. The CDR3 has 14 residues. The V gene's germline CDR1 is MRHNA and CDR2 SNTAGT. CDR3 coding DNA: TGTGCCAGCAGCGTTAGCGGGAGCACCGGGGAGCTGTTTTTT. Its translation is CASSVSGSTGELFF.

CDR3 residues: CASSPSRSHTGELFF. In DNA form, the CDR3 reads TGTGCCAGCAGCCCCTCGCGGTCCCACACCGGGGAGCTGTTTTTT. The V and J genes are TRBV7-3 and TRBJ2-2; D remains unclear. This CDR3 spans 15 amino acids. V was pared by 5 bases and J by 3 bases, with 13 bases between. Germline CDR1 is SGHTA and CDR2 is FQGTGA.

Of note for this clonotype: Since a much larger clone is just one base distant, this may be a read error. The V gene is TRBV23-1, the J gene TRBJ2-4, with TRBD2 as a possible D gene (6 bases). TRBV23-1 is recorded as an ORF, its role being uncertain. Trimming shortened V by 10 bases and J by 1 base, and 17 bases separated the two germline ends. There are 15 residues in the CDR3. The CDR3 DNA follows: TGCGCCATCACTCCTCGGGGGTTGGCCAAAAACATTCAGTACTTC. Amino acids: CAITPRGLAKNIQYF.